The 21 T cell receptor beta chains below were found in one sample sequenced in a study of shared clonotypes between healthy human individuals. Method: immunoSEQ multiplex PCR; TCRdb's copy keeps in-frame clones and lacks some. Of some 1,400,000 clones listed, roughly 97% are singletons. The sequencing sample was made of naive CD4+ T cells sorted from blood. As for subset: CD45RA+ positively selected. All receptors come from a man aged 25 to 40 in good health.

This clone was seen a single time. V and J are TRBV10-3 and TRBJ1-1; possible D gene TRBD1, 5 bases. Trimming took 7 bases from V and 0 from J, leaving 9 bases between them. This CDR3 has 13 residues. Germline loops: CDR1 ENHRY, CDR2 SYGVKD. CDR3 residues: CAIMDTMNTEAFF. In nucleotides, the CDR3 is TGTGCCATCATGGACACTATGAACACTGAAGCTTTCTTT.

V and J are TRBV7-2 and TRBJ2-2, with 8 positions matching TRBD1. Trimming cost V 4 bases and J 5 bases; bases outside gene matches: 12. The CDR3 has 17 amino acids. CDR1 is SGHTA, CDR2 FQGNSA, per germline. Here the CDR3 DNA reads TGTGCCAGCAGCTCTCATAGTTGGACAGGGCGGACCGGGGAGCTGTTTTTT. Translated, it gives CASSSHSWTGRTGELFF.

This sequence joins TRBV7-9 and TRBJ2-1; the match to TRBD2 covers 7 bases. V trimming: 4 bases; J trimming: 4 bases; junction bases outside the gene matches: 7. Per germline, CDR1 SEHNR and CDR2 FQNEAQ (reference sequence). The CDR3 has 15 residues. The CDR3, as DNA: TGTGCCAGCAGCTATGGCGGGAGCTCTTACAATGAGCAGTTCTTC. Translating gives CASSYGGSSYNEQFF.

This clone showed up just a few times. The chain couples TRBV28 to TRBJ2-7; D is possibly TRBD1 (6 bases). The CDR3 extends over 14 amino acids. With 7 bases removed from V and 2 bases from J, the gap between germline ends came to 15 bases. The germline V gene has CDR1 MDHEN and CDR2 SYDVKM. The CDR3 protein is CASTSYRATYEQYF. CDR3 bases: TGTGCCAGCACCTCGTACAGGGCGACCTACGAGCAGTACTTC.

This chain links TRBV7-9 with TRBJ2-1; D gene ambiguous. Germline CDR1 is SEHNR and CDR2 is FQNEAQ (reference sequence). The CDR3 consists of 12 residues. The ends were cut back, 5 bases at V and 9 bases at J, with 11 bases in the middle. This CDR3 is CASSGRLGEQFF. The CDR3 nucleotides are TGTGCCAGCAGCGGCCGGTTGGGTGAGCAGTTCTTC.

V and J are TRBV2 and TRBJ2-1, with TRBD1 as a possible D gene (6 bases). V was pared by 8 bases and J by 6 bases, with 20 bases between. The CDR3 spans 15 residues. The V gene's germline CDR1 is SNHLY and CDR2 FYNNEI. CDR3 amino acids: CASQVAGDYSNEQFF. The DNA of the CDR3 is TGTGCCAGCCAGGTCGCAGGGGATTATAGCAATGAGCAGTTCTTC.

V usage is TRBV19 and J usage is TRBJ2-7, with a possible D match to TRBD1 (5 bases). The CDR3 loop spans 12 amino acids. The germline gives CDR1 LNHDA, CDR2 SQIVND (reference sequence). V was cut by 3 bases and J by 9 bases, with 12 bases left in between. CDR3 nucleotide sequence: TGTGCCAGTAGTATGCAGGGTACTGCGCAGTACTTC. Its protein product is CASSMQGTAQYF. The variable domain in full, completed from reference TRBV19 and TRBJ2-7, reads DGGITQSPKYLFRKEGQNVTLSCEQNLNHDAMYWYRQDPGQGLRLIYYSQIVNDFQKGDIAEGYSVSREKKESFPLTVTSAQKNPTAFYLCASSMQGTAQYFGPGTRLTVT.

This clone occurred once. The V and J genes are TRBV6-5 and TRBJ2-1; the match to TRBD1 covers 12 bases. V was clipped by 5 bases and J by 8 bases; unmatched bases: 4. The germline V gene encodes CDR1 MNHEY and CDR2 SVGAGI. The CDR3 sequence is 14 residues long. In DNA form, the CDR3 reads TGTGCCAGCAGTAGGGGACAGGGGGCGTATGAGCAGTTCTTC. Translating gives CASSRGQGAYEQFF.

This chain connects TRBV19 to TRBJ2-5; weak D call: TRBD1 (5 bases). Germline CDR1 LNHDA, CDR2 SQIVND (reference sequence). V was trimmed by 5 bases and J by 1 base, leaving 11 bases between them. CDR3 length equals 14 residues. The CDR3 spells CASSARQFQETQYF. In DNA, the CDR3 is TGTGCCAGTAGTGCACGACAGTTCCAAGAGACCCAGTACTTC.

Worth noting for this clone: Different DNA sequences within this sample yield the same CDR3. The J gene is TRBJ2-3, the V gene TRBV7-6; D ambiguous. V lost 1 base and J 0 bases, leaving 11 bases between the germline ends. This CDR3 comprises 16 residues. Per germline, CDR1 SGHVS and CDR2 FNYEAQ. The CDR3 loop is CASSLGSLASTDTQYF. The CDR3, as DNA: TGTGCCAGCAGCTTAGGGTCTCTTGCTAGCACAGATACGCAGTATTTT.

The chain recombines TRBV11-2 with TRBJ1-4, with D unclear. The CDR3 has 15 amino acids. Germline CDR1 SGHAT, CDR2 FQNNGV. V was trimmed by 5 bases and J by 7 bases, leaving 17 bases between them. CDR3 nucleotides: TGTGCCAGCAGCCCGCGGGCACTGAACCTTGAAAAACTGTTTTTT. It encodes CASSPRALNLEKLFF.

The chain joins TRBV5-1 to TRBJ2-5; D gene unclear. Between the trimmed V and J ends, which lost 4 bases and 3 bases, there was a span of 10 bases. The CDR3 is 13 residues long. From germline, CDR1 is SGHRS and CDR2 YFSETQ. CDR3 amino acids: CASSNKTEETQYF. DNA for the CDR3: TGCGCCAGCAGCAATAAAACCGAAGAGACCCAGTACTTC.

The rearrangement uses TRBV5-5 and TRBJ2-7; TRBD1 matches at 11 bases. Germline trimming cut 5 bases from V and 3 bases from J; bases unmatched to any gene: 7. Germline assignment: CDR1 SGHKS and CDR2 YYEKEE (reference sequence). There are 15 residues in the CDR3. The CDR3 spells CASSSAGTGGYEQYF. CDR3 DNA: TGTGCCAGCAGTTCGGCCGGGACAGGGGGCTACGAGCAGTACTTC.

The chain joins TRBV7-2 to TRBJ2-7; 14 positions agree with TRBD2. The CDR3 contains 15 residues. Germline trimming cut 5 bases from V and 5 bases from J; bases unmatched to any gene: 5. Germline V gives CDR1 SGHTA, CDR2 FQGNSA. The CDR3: CASSPQGLAGDEQYF. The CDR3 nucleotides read TGTGCCAGCAGCCCTCAGGGACTAGCGGGAGACGAGCAGTACTTC. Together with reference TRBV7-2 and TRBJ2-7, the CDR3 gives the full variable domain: GAGVSQSPSNKVTEKGKDVELRCDPISGHTALYWYRQSLGQGLEFLIYFQGNSAPDKSGLPSDRFSAERTGGSVSTLTIQRTQQEDSAVYLCASSPQGLAGDEQYFGPGTRLTVT.

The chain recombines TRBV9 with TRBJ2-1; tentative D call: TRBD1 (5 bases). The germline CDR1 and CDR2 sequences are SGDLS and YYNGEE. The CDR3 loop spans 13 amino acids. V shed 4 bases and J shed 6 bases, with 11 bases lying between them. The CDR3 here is CASSSRQSNEQFF. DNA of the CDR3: TGTGCCAGCAGCTCTCGACAGAGCAATGAGCAGTTCTTC.

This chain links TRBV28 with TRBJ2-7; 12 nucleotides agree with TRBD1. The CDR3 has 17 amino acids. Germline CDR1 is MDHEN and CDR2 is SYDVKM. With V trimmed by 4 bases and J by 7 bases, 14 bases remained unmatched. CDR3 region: CASSSLRDRGRLNEQYF. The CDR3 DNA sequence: TGTGCCAGCAGTTCCCTTAGGGACAGGGGGCGTTTGAATGAGCAGTACTTC.

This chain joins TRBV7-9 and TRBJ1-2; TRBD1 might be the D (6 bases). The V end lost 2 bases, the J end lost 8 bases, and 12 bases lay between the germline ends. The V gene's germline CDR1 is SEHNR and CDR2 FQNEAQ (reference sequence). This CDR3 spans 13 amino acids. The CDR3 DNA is TGTGCCAGCAGCTTAACGTCGGGGGGCGGCTACACCTTC. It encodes CASSLTSGGGYTF.

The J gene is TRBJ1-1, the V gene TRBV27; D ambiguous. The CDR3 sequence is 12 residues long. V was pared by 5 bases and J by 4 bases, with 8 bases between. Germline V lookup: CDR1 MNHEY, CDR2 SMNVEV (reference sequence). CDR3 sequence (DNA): TGTGCCAGCAGTGGGCAGAGCACTGAAGCTTTCTTT. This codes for CASSGQSTEAFF.

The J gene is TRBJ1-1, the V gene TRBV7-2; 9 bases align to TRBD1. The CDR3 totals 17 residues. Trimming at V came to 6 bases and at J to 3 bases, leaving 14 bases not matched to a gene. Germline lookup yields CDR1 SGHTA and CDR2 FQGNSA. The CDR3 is CASSSPTGGSLDTEAFF. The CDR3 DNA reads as TGTGCCAGCAGTTCACCGACAGGGGGATCGCTTGACACTGAAGCTTTCTTT.

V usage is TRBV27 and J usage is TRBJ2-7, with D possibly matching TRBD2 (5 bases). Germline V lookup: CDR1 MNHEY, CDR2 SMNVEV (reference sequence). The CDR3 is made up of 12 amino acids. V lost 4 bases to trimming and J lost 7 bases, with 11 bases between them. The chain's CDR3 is CASSWAGEEQYF. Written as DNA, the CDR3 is TGTGCCAGCAGTTGGGCCGGGGAAGAGCAGTACTTC.

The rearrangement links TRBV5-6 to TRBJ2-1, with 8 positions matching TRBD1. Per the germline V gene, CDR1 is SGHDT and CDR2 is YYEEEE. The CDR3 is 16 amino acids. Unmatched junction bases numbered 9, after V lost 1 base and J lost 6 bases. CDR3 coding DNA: TGTGCCAGCAGCTTGTTGTTCGGGACAGGAGGCAATGAGCAGTTCTTC. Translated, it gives CASSLLFGTGGNEQFF. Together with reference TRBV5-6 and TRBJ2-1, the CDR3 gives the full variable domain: DAGVTQSPTHLIKTRGQQVTLRCSPKSGHDTVSWYQQALGQGPQFIFQYYEEEERQRGNFPDRFSGHQFPNYSSELNVNALLLGDSALYLCASSLLFGTGGNEQFFGPGTRLTVL.